Given below is one TCR beta chain in context. These data belong to a study of blood T cell repertoires in COVID-19. Data came from immunoSEQ multiplex PCR; TCRdb stores just in-frame clones and leaves some out. The sample lists roughly 50,000 clones, around 80% occurring once. The source is a man between 60 and 75 years old with acute or convalescent COVID-19. The sample comprised peripheral blood.

The CDR3 loop is CASSLDLAEQYF. Here the CDR3 DNA reads TGTGCCAGCAGCTTAGATCTAGCGGAACAGTACTTC. V and J are TRBV11-2 and TRBJ2-7; 7 nucleotides match TRBD2. The CDR3 covers 12 residues. The V and J ends lost 0 bases and 10 bases, in that order; junction bases with no gene match: 3. The V gene's germline CDR1 is SGHAT and CDR2 FQNNGV.